This is a list of T cell receptor beta chains from one sample in a study of T cells after posttransplantation cyclophosphamide. Method: immunoSEQ multiplex PCR; TCRdb's copy keeps in-frame clones and lacks some. The sample has about 66,000 clones, about 94% seen once. The sample comprised PBMCs. Receptors were obtained from a woman aged 25 to 39 in good health and a related stem cell transplant donor. The CDR3 runs from the conserved cysteine through the conserved F or W. D genes are given only for firm matches. Some rows mark clone size as missing; the rest say once, few, many or name a class of expanded clone.

. TRBJ1-1 TRBV9 TRBD1 TGTGCCAGCAGCGTACAAGACAGGGGATGGACTGAAGCTTTCTTT CASSVQDRGWTEAFF
. TRBJ1-1 TRBV27 . TGTGCCAGCAGCGCGGGCCCGAACTATTACAGGGCTGAAGCTTTCTTT CASSAGPNYYRAEAFF
. TRBJ1-1 TRBV5-1 TRBD1 TGCGCCAGCAGCTTAACAGGGGCTCTGGGGCCCAATGAAGCTTTCTTT CASSLTGALGPNEAFF
. TRBJ2-2 TRBV27 TRBD2 TGTGCCAGCAGTAGGGGCGGGGGGGACACCGGGGAGCTGTTTTTT CASSRGGGDTGELFF
. TRBJ1-1 TRBV7-9 TRBD1 TGTGCCAGCAGCTTGACAGGGGCCACTGAAGCTTTCTTT CASSLTGATEAFF
. TRBJ2-1 TRBV9 TRBD2 TGTGCCAGCAGCGTAGCTAGCGGGGGGGCCGGCCATGAGCAGTTCTTC CASSVASGGAGHEQFF
. TRBJ2-7 TRBV7-6 . TGTGCCAGCAGCTTAGCGCTTCGCAGACCTTACGAGCAGTACTTC CASSLALRRPYEQYF
few TRBJ1-1 TRBV6-4 . TGTGCCAGCAGTGAGGGGCAGGAGGGAAGGACTTTCTTT CASSEGQEGRTFF
. TRBJ2-7 TRBV19 TRBD1 TGTGCCAGTAGTTCTCAACAGGGGACCCTCTACGAGCAGTACTTC CASSSQQGTLYEQYF
. TRBJ1-2 TRBV7-6 . TGTGCCAGCAGCTTAGCAGTTTATAGGTCGGGAGCTAACTATGGCTACACCTTC CASSLAVYRSGANYGYTF
. TRBJ1-3 TRBV5-5 TRBD1 TGTGCCAGCAGCCTATCCCCCCGGACAGGGGGTGACACCATATATTTT CASSLSPRTGGDTIYF
. TRBJ1-3 TRBV6-6 . TGTGCCAGCAGTCCCTCTGGAAACACCATATATTTT CASSPSGNTIYF
. TRBJ2-7 TRBV13 TRBD1 TGTGCCAGCAGCTTAGCTACAGGGGTCAGGTCCTACGAGCAGTACTTC CASSLATGVRSYEQYF
. TRBJ1-4 TRBV10-3 . TGTGCCATCAGTGAATTTAGGGATGAAAAACTGTTTTTT CAISEFRDEKLFF
. TRBJ1-1 TRBV25-1 . TGTGCCAGCTGCGGGGTTGATTACACTGAAGCTTTCTTT CASCGVDYTEAFF
. TRBJ1-2 TRBV10-3 TRBD1 TGTGCCATCAGTTGGGGGACAGCTGACATGGATGGCTACACCTTC CAISWGTADMDGYTF
. TRBJ2-2 TRBV9 TRBD1 TGTGCCAGCAGCGTAGTCGGGACAGGGAGTGAAGGGGAGCTGTTTTTT CASSVVGTGSEGELFF
. TRBJ1-3 TRBV7-9 . TGTGCCAGCAGTCGCTCTGGAAACACCATATATTTT CASSRSGNTIYF
. TRBJ1-5 TRBV19 TRBD1 TGTGCCAGTTCACTCGGCAGGGGACAGCTCAATCAGCCCCAGCATTTT CASSLGRGQLNQPQHF
. TRBJ1-4 TRBV29-1 . TGCAGCGTTGAGGGAGGGGGGAAACTGTTTTTT CSVEGGGKLFF
. TRBJ1-5 TRBV15 . TGTGCCACCAGCGCGGGGATTAGCAGCAATCAGCCCCAGCATTTT CATSAGISSNQPQHF
. TRBJ1-1 TRBV2 . TGTGCCAGTCAGGGATACACTGAAGCTTTCTTT CASQGYTEAFF
. TRBJ2-3 TRBV9 . TGTGCCAGCAGCGTGGGGCCTTCTGCATTAGGGACAGATACGCAGTATTTT CASSVGPSALGTDTQYF
. TRBJ2-1 TRBV30 TRBD2 TGTGCCTGGAGTGTACGACTAGCGGGCGATACCTACAATGAGCAGTTCTTC CAWSVRLAGDTYNEQFF
. TRBJ2-5 TRBV7-8 . TGTGCCAGCGGTCCCTGGCGGGGGCGCGGGGAGACCCAGTACTTC CASGPWRGRGETQYF
. TRBJ2-7 TRBV28 TRBD2 TGTGCCAGCAAACCGGGACTAGCTACCTCCTACGAGCAGTACTTC CASKPGLATSYEQYF
. TRBJ1-5 TRBV19 TRBD1 TGTGCCAGTAGTATACGGACAGGGAACAGTCAGCCCCAGCATTTT CASSIRTGNSQPQHF
. TRBJ2-7 TRBV27 . TGTGCCAGCAGTTTGGTCTACGAGCAGTACTTC CASSLVYEQYF